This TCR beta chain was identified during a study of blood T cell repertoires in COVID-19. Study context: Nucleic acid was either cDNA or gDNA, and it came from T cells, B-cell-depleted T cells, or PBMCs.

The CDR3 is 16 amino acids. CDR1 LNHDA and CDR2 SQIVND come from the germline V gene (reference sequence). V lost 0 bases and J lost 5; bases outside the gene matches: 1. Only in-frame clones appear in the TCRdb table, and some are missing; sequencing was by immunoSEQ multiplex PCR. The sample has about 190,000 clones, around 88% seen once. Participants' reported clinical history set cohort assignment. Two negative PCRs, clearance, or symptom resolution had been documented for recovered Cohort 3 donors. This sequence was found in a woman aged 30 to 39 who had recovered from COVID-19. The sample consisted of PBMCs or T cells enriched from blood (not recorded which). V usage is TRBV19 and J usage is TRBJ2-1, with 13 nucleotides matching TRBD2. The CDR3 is CASSIEGLAGNNEQFF. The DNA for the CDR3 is TGTGCCAGTAGTATAGAGGGACTAGCGGGAAACAATGAGCAGTTCTTC.